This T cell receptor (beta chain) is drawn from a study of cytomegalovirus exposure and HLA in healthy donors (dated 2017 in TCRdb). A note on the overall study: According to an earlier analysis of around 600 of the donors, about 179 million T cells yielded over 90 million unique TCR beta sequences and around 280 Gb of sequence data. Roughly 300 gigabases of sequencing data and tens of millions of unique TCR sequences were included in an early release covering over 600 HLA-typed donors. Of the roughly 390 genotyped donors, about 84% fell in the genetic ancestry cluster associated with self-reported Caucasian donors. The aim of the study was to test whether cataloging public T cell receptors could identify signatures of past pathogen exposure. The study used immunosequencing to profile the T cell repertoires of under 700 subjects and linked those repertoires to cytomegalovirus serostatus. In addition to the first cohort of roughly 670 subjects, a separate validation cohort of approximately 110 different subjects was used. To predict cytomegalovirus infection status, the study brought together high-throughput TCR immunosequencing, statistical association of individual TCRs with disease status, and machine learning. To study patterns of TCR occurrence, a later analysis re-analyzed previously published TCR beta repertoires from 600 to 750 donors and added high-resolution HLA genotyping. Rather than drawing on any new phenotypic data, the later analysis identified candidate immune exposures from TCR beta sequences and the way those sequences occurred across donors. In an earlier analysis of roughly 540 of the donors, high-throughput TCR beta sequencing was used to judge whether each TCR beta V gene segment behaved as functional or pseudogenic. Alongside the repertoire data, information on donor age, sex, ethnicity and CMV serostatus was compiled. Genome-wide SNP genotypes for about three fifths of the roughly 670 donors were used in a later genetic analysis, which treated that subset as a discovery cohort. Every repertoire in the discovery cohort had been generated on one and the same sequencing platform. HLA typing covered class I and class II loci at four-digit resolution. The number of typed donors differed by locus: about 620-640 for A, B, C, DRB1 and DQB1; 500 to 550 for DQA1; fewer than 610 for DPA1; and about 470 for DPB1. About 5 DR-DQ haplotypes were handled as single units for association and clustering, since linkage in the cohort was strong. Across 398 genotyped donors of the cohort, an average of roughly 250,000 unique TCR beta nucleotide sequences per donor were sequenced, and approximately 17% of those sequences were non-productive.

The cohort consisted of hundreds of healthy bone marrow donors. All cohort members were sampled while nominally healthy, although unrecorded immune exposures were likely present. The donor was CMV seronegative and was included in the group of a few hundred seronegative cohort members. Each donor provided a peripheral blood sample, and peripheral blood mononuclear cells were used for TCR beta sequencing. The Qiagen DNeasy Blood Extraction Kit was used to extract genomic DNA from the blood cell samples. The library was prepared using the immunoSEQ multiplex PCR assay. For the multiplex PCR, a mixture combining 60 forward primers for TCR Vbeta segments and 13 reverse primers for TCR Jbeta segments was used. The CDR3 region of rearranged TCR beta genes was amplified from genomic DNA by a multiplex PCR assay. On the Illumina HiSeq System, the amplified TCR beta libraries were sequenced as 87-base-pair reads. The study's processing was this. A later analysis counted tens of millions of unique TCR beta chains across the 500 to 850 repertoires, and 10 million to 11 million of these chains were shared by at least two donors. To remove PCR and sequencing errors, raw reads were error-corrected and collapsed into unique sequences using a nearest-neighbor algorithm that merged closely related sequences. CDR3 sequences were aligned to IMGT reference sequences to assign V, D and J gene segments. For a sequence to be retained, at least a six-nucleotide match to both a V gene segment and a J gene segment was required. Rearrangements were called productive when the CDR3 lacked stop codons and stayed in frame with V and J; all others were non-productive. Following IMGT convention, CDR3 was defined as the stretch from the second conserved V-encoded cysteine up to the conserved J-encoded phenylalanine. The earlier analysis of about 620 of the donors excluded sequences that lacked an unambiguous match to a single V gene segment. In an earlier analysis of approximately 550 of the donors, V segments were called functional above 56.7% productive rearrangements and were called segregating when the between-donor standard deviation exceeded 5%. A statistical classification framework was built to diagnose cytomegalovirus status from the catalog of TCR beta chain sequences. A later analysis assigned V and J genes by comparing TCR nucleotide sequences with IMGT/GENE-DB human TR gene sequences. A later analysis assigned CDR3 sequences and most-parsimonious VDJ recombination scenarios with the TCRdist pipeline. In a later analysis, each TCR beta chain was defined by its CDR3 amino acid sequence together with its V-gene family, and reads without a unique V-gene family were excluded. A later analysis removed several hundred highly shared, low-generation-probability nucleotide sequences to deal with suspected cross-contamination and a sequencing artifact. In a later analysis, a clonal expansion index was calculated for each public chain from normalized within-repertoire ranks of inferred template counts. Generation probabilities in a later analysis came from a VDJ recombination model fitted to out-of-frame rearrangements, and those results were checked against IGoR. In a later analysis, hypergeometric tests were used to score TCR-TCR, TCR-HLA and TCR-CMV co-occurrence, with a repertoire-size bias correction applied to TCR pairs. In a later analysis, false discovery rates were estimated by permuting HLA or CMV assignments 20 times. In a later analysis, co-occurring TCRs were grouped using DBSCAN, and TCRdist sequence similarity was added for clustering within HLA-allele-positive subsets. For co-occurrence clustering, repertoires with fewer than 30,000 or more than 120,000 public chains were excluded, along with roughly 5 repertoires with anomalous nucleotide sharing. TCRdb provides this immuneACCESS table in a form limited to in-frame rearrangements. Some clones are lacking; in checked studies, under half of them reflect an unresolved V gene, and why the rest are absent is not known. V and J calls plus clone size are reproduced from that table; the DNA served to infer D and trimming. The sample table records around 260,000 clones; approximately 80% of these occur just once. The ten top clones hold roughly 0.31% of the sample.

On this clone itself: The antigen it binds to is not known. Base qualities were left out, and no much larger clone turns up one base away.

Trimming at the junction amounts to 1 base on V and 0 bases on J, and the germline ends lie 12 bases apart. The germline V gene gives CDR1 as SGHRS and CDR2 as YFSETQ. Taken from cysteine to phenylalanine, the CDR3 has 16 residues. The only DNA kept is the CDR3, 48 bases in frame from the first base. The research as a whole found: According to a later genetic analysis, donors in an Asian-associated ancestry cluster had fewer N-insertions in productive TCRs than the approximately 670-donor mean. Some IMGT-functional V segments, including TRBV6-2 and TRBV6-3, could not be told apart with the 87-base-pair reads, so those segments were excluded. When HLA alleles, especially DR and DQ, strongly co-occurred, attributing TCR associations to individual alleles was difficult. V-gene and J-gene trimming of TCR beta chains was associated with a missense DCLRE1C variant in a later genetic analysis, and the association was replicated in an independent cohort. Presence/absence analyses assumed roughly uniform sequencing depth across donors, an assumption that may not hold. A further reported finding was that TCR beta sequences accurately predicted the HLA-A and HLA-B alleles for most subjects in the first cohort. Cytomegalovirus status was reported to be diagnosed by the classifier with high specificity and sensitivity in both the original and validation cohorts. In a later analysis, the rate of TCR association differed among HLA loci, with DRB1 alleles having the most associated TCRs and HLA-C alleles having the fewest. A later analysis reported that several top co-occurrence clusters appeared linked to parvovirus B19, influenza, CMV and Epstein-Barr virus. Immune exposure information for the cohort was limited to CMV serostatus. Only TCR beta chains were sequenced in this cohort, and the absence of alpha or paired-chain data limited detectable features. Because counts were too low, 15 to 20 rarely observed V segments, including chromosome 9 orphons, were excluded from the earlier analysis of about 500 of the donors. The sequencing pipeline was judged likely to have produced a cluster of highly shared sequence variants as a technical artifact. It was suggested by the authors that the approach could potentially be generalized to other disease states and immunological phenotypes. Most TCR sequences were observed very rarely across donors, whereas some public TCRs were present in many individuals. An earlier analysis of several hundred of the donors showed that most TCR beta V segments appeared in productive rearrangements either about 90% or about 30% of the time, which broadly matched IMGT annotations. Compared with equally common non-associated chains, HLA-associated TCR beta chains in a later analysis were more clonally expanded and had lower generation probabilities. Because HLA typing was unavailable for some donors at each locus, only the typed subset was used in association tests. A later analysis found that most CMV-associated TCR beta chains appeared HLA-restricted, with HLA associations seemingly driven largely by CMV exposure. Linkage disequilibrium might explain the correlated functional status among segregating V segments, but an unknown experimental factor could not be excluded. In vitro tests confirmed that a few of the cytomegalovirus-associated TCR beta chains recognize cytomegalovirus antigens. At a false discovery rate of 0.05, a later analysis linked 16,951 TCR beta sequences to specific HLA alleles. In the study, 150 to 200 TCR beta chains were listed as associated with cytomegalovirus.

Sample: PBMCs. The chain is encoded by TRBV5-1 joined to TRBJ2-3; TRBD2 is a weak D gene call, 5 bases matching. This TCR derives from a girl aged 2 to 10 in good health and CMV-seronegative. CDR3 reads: CASSLFPEVSTDTQYF. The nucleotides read TGCGCCAGCAGCTTGTTTCCGGAGGTTAGCACAGATACGCAGTATTTT. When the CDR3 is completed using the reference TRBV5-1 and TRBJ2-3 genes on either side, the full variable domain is KAGVTQTPRYLIKTRGQQVTLSCSPISGHRSVSWYQQTPGQGLQFLFEYFSETQRNKGNFPGRFSGRQFSNSRSEMNVSTLELGDSALYLCASSLFPEVSTDTQYFGPGTRLTVL.